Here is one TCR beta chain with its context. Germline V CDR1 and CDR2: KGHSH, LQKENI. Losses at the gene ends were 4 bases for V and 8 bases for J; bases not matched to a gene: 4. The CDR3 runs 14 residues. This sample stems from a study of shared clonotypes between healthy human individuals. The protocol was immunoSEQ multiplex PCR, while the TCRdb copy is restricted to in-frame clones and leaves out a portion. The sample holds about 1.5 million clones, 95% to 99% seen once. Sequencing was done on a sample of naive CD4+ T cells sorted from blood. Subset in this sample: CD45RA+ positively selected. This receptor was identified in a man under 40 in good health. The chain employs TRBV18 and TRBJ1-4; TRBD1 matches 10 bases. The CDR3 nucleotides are TGTGCCAGCTCACTCGGGACAGGGGTGGAAAAACTGTTTTTT. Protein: CASSLGTGVEKLFF.